Given below is one T cell receptor (beta chain) in context. This sample was included in a study of OX40 agonist ivuxolimab in advanced cancers. In the study overall: Prior therapy, whether anti-PD-1, anti-PD-L1 or anti-CTLA-4, was allowed, and roughly 41% had some.

CDR1 and CDR2 from the germline V gene are MDHEN and SYDVKM. V lost 5 bases and J 4 bases, leaving 23 bases between the germline ends. The CDR3 is 17 residues long. People who had autoimmune disease history or systemic immunosuppression were excluded. TCRdb keeps only in-frame clones here, not all; method: immunoSEQ multiplex PCR. In the table there are 37,000 or so clones, almost 85% of which are singletons. V and J are TRBV28 and TRBJ2-5, with a possible D match to TRBD2 (6 bases). The receptor comes from an adult with an advanced solid tumor such as melanoma, head and neck, liver or kidney cancer. Sequencing was performed on CD4+ or CD8+ T cells sorted from blood, taken in a trial of the OX40 agonist ivuxolimab. The CDR3 DNA follows: TGTGCCAGCAGTACCCACTTACGACCGGGGGTAACAGAGACCCAGTACTTC. Translated: CASSTHLRPGVTETQYF.